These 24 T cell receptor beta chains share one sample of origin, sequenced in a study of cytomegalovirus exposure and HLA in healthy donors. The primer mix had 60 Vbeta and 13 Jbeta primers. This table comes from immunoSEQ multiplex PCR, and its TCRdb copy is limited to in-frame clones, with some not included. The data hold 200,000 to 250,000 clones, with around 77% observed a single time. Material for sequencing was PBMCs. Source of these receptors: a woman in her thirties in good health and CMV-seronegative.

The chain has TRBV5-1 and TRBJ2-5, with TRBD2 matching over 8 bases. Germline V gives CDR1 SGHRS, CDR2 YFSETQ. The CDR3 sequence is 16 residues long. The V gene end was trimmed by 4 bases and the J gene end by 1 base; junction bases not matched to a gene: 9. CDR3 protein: CASSPQSSGVQETQYF. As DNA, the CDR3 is TGCGCCAGCAGCCCCCAGAGTAGCGGGGTCCAAGAGACCCAGTACTTC.

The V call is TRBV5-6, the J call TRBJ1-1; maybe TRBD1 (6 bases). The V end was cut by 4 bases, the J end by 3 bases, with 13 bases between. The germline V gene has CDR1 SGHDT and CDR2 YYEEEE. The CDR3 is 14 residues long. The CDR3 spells CASSPRGIDTEAFF. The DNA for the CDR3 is TGTGCCAGCAGCCCCAGGGGAATCGACACTGAAGCTTTCTTT.

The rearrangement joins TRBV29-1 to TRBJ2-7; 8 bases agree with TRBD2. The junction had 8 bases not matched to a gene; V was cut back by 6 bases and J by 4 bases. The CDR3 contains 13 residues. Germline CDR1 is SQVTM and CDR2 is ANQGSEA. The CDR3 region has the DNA TGCAGCGTCTCTGGCGGGAGGAAGTACGAGCAGTACTTC. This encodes CSVSGGRKYEQYF.

The DNA for the CDR3 is TGTGCCAGCAGTTCCTACGGTAATGAGCAGTTCTTC. It specifies CASSSYGNEQFF. The chain joins TRBV6-5 to TRBJ2-1; D ambiguous. This CDR3 is 12 amino acids long. Deletions cut 4 bases from V and 7 bases from J, with 8 bases between. Germline values: CDR1 MNHEY, CDR2 SVGAGI.

This CDR3 is CASRGAGYSNQPQHF. In DNA, the CDR3 is TGTGCCAGCCGGGGGGCGGGCTATAGCAATCAGCCCCAGCATTTT. V and J are TRBV19 and TRBJ1-5; D possibly corresponds to TRBD1 (6 bases). The germline V and J ends were trimmed by 9 bases and 0 bases, with 15 bases remaining between them. This CDR3 spans 15 amino acids. Germline lookup yields CDR1 LNHDA and CDR2 SQIVND (reference sequence).

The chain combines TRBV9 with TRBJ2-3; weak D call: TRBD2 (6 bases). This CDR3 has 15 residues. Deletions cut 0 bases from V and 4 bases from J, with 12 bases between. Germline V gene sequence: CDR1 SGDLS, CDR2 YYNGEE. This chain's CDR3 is CASSVDGRGADTQYF. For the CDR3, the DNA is TGTGCCAGCAGCGTAGACGGGAGAGGTGCAGATACGCAGTATTTT.

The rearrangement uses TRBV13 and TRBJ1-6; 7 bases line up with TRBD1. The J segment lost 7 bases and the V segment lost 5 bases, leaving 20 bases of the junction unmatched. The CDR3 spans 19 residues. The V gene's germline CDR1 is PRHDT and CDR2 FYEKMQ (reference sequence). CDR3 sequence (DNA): TGTGCCAGCAGCCCCCGACAGGGAGAAGGGGTATCGGGCAATTCACCCCTCCACTTT. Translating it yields CASSPRQGEGVSGNSPLHF. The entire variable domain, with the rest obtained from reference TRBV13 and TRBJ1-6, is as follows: AAGVIQSPRHLIKEKRETATLKCYPIPRHDTVYWYQQGPGQDPQFLISFYEKMQSDKGSIPDRFSAQQFSDYHSELNMSSLELGDSALYFCASSPRQGEGVSGNSPLHFGNGTRLTVT.

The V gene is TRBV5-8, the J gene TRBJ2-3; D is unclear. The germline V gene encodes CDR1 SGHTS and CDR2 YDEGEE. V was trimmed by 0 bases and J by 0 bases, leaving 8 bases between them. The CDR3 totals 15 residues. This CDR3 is CASSLVSSSTDTQYF. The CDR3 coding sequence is TGTGCCAGCAGCTTGGTGTCCTCTAGCACAGATACGCAGTATTTT.

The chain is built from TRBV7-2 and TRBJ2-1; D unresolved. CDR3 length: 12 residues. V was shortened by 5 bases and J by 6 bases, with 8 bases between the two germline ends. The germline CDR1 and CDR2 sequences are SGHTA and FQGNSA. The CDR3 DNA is TGTGCCAGCAGCGGTTCTAGCAATGAGCAGTTCTTC. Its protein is CASSGSSNEQFF.

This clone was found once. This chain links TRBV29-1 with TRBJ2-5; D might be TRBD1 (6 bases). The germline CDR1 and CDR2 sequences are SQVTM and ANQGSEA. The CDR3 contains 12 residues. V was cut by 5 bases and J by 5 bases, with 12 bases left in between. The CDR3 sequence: CSVSQGGETQYF. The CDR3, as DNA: TGCAGCGTTTCACAGGGTGGGGAGACCCAGTACTTC.

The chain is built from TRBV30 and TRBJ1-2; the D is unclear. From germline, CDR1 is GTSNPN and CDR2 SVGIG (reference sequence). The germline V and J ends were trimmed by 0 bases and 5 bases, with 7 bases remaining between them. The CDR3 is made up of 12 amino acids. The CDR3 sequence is CAWSVTYYGYTF. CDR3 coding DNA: TGTGCCTGGAGTGTAACATATTATGGCTACACCTTC.

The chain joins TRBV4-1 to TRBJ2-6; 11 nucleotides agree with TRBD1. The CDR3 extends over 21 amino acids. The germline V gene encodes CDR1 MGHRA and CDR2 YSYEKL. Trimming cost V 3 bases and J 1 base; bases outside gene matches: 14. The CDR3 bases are TGCGCCAGCAGCCAGAGGCCACCCTACGGACAGGGGGCTTCTGGGGCCAACGTCCTGACTTTC. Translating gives CASSQRPPYGQGASGANVLTF.

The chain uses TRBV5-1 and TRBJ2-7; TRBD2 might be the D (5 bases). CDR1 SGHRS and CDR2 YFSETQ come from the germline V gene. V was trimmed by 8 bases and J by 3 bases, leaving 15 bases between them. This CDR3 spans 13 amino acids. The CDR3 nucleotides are TGCGCCAGTAGAACGCCCAGCGGCTACGAGCAGTACTTC. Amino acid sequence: CASRTPSGYEQYF.

The DNA for the CDR3 is TGTGCCAGCAGCCTCTTAGCGGGAGGGCTCAACAATGAGCAGTTCTTC. Its protein is CASSLLAGGLNNEQFF. V usage is TRBV28 and J usage is TRBJ2-1, with 11 bases matching TRBD2. Germline values: CDR1 MDHEN, CDR2 SYDVKM. The CDR3 length is 16 residues. J was trimmed by 5 bases and V by 6 bases; bases with no gene match: 9.

The DNA for the CDR3 is TGTGCCAGTAACGACATCGGCAATCAGCCCCAGCATTTT. Translation gives CASNDIGNQPQHF. V gene TRBV19 combines with J gene TRBJ1-5; D unclear. The CDR3 covers 13 residues. Germline lookup yields CDR1 LNHDA and CDR2 SQIVND (reference sequence). Trimming stripped 7 bases from V and 2 bases from J, with 9 bases between.

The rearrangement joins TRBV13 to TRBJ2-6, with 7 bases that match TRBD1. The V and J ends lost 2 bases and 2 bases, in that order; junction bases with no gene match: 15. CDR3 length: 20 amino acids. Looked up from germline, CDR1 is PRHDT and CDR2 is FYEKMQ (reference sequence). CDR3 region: CASSLFQGDAVFAGANVLTF. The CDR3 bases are TGTGCCAGCAGCTTATTCCAGGGGGATGCAGTCTTCGCTGGGGCCAACGTCCTGACTTTC.

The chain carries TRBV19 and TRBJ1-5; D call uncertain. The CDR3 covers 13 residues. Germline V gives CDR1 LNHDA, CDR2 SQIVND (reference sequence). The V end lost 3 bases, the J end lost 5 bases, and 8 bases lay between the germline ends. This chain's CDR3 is CASSIRTDQPQHF. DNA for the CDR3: TGTGCCAGTAGTATCAGAACCGATCAGCCCCAGCATTTT.

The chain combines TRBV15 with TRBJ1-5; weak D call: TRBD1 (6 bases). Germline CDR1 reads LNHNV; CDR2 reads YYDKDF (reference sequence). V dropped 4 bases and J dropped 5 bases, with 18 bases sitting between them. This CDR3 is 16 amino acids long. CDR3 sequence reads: CATSKDPGHGYQPQHF. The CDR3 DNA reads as TGTGCCACCAGCAAAGATCCGGGACACGGCTATCAGCCCCAGCATTTT.

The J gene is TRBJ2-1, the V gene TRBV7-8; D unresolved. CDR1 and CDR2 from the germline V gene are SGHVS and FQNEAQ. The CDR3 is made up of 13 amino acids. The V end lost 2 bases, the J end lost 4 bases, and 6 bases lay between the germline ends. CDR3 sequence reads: CASSLNLYNEQFF. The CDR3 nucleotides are TGTGCCAGCAGCTTAAATCTTTACAATGAGCAGTTCTTC. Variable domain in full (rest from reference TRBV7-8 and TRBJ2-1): GAGVSQSPRYKVAKRGQDVALRCDPISGHVSLFWYQQALGQGPEFLTYFQNEAQLDKSGLPSDRFFAERPEGSVSTLKIQRTQQEDSAVYLCASSLNLYNEQFFGPGTRLTVL.

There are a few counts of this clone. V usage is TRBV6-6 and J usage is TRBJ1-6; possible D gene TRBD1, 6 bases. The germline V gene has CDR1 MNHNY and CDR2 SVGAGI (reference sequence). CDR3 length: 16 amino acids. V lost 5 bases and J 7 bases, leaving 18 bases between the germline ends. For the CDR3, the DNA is TGTGCCAGCAGTCTCTTAATTAAGGACAGCAATTCACCCCTCCACTTT. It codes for CASSLLIKDSNSPLHF.

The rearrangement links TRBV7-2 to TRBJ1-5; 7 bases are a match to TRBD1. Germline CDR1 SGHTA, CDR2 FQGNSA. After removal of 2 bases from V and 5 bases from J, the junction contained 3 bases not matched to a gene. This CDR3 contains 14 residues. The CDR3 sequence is CASSLLGGDQPQHF. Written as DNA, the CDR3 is TGTGCCAGCAGCTTACTAGGGGGCGATCAGCCCCAGCATTTT.

The CDR3 DNA follows: TGTGCCAGCAGCTTGTCTATGGGTCTAGGTAATCAGCCCCAGCATTTT. This sequence encodes CASSLSMGLGNQPQHF. The genes are TRBV5-6 and TRBJ1-5; D gene uncertain. The CDR3 is 16 amino acids. Trimming took 1 base from V and 4 from J, leaving 15 bases between them. Germline CDR1 and CDR2: SGHDT and YYEEEE.

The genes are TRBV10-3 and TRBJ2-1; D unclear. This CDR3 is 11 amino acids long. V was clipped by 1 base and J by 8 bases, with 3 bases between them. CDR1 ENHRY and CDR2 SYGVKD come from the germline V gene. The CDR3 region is CAISEFDEQFF. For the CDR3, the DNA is TGTGCCATCAGTGAGTTCGATGAGCAGTTCTTC.

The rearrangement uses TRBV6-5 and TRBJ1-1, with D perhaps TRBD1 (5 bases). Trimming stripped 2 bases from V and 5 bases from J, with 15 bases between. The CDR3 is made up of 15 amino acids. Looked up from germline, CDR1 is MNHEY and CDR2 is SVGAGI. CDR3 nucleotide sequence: TGTGCCAGCAGTTACATCGCCGGGGGAGGAACTGAAGCTTTCTTT. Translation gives CASSYIAGGGTEAFF.